The 11 T cell receptor beta chains listed next were all sequenced from one sample in a study of Ad26.COV2.S vaccination and SARS-CoV-2 variants. Treatment indicated: roughly 20 received Ad26.COV2.S at low or high dose, single or two shots; roughly five received placebo; per-sample allocation not given. The samples date from day 63 after the first vaccine or placebo injection. The assay was immunoSEQ multiplex PCR, and TCRdb's table has in-frame clones only and misses some. Here the sample spans about 480,000 clones, around nine tenths being singletons. Specimen: peripheral blood, collected in a trial of Ad26.COV2.S vaccine versus placebo. The source is a person aged 18-60 years who received the Ad26.COV2.S COVID-19 vaccine or a placebo.

The CDR3 DNA follows: TGTGCCAGCTCCCAAAACCGGGTCGGGCTAAATACTTTCTTT. This gives the protein CASSQNRVGLNTFF. The gene calls are TRBV4-2 and TRBJ1-1, with D hard to call. With 8 bases removed from V and 12 bases from J, the gap between germline ends came to 25 bases. This CDR3 comprises 14 residues. CDR1 and CDR2 (germline): LGHNA, YNFKEQ.

This clone was found a few times. The chain links TRBV30 to TRBJ1-6; 7 bases fit TRBD1. Germline assignment: CDR1 GTSNPN and CDR2 SVGIG (reference sequence). The CDR3 runs 11 residues. Trimming at V came to 4 bases and at J to 15 bases, leaving 6 bases not matched to a gene. The CDR3 DNA is TGTGCCTGGAAACAGGGGATCGGCCTCCACTTT. Translated, it gives CAWKQGIGLHF. Drawing the rest from reference TRBV30 and TRBJ1-6, the complete variable domain is SQTIHQWPATLVQPVGSPLSLECTVEGTSNPNLYWYRQAAGRGLQLLFYSVGIGQISSEVPQNLSASRPQDRQFILSSKKLLLSDSGFYLCAWKQGIGLHFGNGTRLTVT.

CDR3 DNA sequence: TGTGCCAGCCACGGGGGGGTGGCTGGAAACACCATATATTTT. Its translation: CASHGGVAGNTIYF. J is TRBJ1-3 and V is TRBV28; D might be TRBD1 (5 bases). CDR1 is MDHEN and CDR2 is SYDVKM in the germline V gene. This CDR3 has 14 amino acids. V was clipped by 8 bases and J by 2 bases, with 13 bases between them.

The chain joins TRBV9 to TRBJ1-5, with D possibly matching TRBD1 (6 bases). The CDR3 length is 14 residues. The germline gives CDR1 SGDLS, CDR2 YYNGEE. Between the trimmed V and J ends, which lost 5 bases and 6 bases, there was a span of 15 bases. As DNA, the CDR3 is TGTGCCAGCAGTAGTGGGGGCTTAGGTCAGCCCCAGCATTTT. This codes for CASSSGGLGQPQHF. The full variable domain, its missing parts supplied by reference TRBV9 and TRBJ1-5, is DSGVTQTPKHLITATGQRVTLRCSPRSGDLSVYWYQQSLDQGLQFLIQYYNGEERAKGNILERFSAQQFPDLHSELNLSSLELGDSALYFCASSSGGLGQPQHFGDGTRLSIL.

The V gene is TRBV30, the J gene TRBJ2-2; TRBD2 might be the D (6 bases). V shed 2 bases and J shed 6 bases, with 13 bases lying between them. The CDR3 is 14 residues long. Per the germline V gene, CDR1 is GTSNPN and CDR2 is SVGIG (reference sequence). This chain's CDR3 is CAWSPDYGAGELFF. CDR3 nucleotides: TGTGCCTGGAGTCCGGACTATGGGGCCGGGGAGCTGTTTTTT.

The chain joins TRBV19 to TRBJ2-2; perhaps TRBD1 as D (6 bases). Trimming removed 7 bases at V and 2 bases at J, with 8 bases between. Per the germline V gene, CDR1 is LNHDA and CDR2 is SQIVND (reference sequence). This CDR3 comprises 13 residues. The CDR3 DNA sequence: TGTGCCAGTACAGGGGATAACACCGGGGAGCTGTTTTTT. Protein: CASTGDNTGELFF.

A few counts support this clone. The chain couples TRBV4-2 to TRBJ2-7, with TRBD2 matching over 14 bases. This CDR3 contains 18 residues. Germline CDR1 LGHNA, CDR2 YNFKEQ. The J segment lost 5 bases and the V segment lost 4 bases, leaving 13 bases of the junction unmatched. DNA of the CDR3: TGTGCCAGCAGCCTTGCCGGGACTAGCGGGAGTGTCGCCCACGAGCAGTACTTC. Protein sequence: CASSLAGTSGSVAHEQYF.

This clone has just one count. The chain uses TRBV5-6 and TRBJ2-1, with D possibly TRBD2 on 6 matching bases. The CDR3 is 15 amino acids. CDR1 is SGHDT and CDR2 is YYEEEE in the germline V gene. Deletions cut 0 bases from V and 4 bases from J, with 11 bases between. CDR3 DNA: TGTGCCAGCAGCTTGGGCCCGGGGGAGTACAATGAGCAGTTCTTC. Amino acids: CASSLGPGEYNEQFF.

The chain employs TRBV5-5 and TRBJ1-2; 10 nucleotides agree with TRBD1. The CDR3 covers 14 residues. Germline lookup yields CDR1 SGHKS and CDR2 YYEKEE (reference sequence). V shed 3 bases, J shed 8 bases, and the junction held 7 bases outside the gene matches. In nucleotides, the CDR3 is TGTGCCAGCAGCTACTGGGACAGGGGTGCGGGCTACACCTTC. Translating gives CASSYWDRGAGYTF. The whole variable domain, filled in from reference TRBV5-5 and TRBJ1-2, reads DAGVTQSPTHLIKTRGQQVTLRCSPISGHKSVSWYQQVLGQGPQFIFQYYEKEERGRGNFPDRFSARQFPNYSSELNVNALLLGDSALYLCASSYWDRGAGYTFGSGTRLTVV.

This chain connects TRBV7-2 to TRBJ2-7; D might be TRBD1 or TRBD2, each matching 5 bases. The CDR3 is 12 residues long. Germline CDR1 reads SGHTA; CDR2 reads FQGNSA. Trimming left V 4 bases short and J 3 bases short, with 7 bases between. The CDR3 protein is CASSWDRYEQYF. CDR3 in DNA: TGTGCCAGCAGCTGGGACCGCTACGAGCAGTACTTC.

CDR3 bases: TGTGCCAGCAGAAGGCAGGGAGAGTTTTATGGCTACACCTTC. It translates to CASRRQGEFYGYTF. V gene TRBV6-5 combines with J gene TRBJ1-2, with D possibly being TRBD1 (5 bases). The CDR3 runs to 14 residues. Per germline, CDR1 MNHEY and CDR2 SVGAGI. Trimming shortened V by 6 bases and J by 5 bases, and 16 bases separated the two germline ends.